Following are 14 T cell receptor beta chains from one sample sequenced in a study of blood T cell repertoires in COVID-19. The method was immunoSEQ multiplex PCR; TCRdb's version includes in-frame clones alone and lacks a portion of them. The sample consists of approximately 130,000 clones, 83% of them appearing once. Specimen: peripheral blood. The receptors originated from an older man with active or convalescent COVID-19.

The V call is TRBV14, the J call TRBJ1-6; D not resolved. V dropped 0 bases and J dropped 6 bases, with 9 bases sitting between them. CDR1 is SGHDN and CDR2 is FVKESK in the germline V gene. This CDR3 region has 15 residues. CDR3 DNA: TGTGCCAGCAGCCAAGATTCCCCAGTTAATTCACCCCTCCACTTT. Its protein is CASSQDSPVNSPLHF.

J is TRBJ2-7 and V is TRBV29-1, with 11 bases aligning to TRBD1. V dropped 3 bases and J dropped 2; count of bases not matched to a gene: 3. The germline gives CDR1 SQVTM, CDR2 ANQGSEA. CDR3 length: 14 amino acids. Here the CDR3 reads CSVDGTGGTYEQYF. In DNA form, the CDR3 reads TGCAGCGTTGATGGGACAGGGGGTACCTACGAGCAGTACTTC.

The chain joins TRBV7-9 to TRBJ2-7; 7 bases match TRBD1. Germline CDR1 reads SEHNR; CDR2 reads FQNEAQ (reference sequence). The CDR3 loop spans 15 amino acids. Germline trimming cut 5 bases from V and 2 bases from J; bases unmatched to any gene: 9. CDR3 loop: CASSLGPQGAYEQYF. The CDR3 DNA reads TGTGCCAGCAGCCTCGGGCCCCAGGGGGCCTACGAGCAGTACTTC.

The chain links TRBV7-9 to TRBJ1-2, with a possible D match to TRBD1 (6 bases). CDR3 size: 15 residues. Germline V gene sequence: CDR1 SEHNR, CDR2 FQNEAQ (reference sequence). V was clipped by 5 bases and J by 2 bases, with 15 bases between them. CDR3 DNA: TGTGCCAGCAGCGCCGACAGGTTGGCAAACTATGGCTACACCTTC. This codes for CASSADRLANYGYTF.

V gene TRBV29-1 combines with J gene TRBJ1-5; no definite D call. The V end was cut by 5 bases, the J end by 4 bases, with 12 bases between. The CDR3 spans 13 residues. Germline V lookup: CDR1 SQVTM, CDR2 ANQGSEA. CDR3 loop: CSVQDFSNQPQHF. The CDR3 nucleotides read TGCAGCGTTCAGGACTTCTCAAATCAGCCCCAGCATTTT.

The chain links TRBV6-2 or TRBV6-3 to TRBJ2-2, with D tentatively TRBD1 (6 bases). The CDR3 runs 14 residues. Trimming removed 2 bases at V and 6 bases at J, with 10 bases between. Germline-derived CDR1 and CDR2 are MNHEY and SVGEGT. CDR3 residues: CASSYGTYPGELFF. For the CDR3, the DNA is TGTGCCAGCAGTTACGGGACATACCCCGGGGAGCTGTTTTTT.

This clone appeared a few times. CDR3 sequence (DNA): TGTGCCAGCAGCAGAATAGCGGGGGGGCGGAATGAGCAGTTCTTC. It encodes CASSRIAGGRNEQFF. V usage is TRBV3-1 (or the pseudogene TRBV3-2) and J usage is TRBJ2-1; 11 positions match TRBD2. Germline V gene sequence: CDR1 LGHDT, CDR2 YNNKEL (reference sequence). V lost 5 bases, J lost 7 bases, and 7 bases stayed unmatched. The CDR3 length is 15 residues.

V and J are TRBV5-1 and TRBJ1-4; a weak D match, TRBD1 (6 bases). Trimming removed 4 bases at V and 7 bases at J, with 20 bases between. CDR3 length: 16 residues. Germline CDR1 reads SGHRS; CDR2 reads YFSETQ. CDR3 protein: CASSMSGQPDVEKLFF. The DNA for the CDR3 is TGCGCCAGCAGCATGAGCGGACAGCCGGATGTTGAAAAACTGTTTTTT. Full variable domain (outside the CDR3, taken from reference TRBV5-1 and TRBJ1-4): KAGVTQTPRYLIKTRGQQVTLSCSPISGHRSVSWYQQTPGQGLQFLFEYFSETQRNKGNFPGRFSGRQFSNSRSEMNVSTLELGDSALYLCASSMSGQPDVEKLFFGSGTQLSVL.

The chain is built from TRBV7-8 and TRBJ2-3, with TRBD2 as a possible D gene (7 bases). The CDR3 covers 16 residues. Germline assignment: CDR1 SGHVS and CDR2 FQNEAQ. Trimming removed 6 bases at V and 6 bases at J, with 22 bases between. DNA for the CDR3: TGTGCCAGCAGTCCCCCTGGCGGGGGCTATGGGGATACGCAGTATTTT. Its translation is CASSPPGGGYGDTQYF.

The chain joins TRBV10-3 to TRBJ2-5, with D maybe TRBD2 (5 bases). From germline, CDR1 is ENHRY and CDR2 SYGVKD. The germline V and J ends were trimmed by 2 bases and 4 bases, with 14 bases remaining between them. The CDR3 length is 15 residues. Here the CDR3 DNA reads TGTGCCATCAGTGAGAGTAGCCTCGGGGTAGAGACCCAGTACTTC. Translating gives CAISESSLGVETQYF.

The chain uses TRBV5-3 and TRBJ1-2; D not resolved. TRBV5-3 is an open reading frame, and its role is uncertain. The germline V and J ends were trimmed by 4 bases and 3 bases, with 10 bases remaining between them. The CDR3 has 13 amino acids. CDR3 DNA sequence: TGTGCCAGAAGCCCCCCAGGATACTATGGCTACACCTTC. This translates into CARSPPGYYGYTF.

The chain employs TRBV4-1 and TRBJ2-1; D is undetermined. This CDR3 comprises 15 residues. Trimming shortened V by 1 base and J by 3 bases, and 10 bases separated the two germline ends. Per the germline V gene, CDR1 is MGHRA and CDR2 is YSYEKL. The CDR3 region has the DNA TGCGCCAGCAGCCAAGCGGCGGTTAACTACAATGAGCAGTTCTTC. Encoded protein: CASSQAAVNYNEQFF.

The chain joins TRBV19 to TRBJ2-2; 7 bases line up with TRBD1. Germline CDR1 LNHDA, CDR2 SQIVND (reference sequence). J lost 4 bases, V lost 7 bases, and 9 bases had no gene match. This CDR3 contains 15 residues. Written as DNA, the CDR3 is TGTGCCAGTAAGGTGGGGACAGTTCTCACCGGGGAGCTGTTTTTT. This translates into CASKVGTVLTGELFF.

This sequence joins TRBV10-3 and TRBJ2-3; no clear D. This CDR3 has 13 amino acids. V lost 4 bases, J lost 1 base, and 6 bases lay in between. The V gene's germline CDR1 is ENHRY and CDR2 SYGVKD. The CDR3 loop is CAISALGTDTQYF. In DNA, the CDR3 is TGTGCCATCAGTGCCTTAGGCACAGATACGCAGTATTTT.